These 15 T cell receptor beta chains share one sample of origin, sequenced in a study of T cell changes during pregnancy in multiple sclerosis. Assay used: immunoSEQ multiplex PCR; TCRdb lists only in-frame clones, some missing. This table holds 40,000 to 60,000 clones, 80% to 95% found once. This specimen consisted of CD8+ T cells from peripheral blood mononuclear cells, obtained in the second trimester of pregnancy. These receptors all come from a female donor with multiple sclerosis, enrolled in a pregnancy study.

This clone has just one count. The rearrangement joins TRBV7-9 to TRBJ2-3, with D tentatively TRBD1 (5 bases). V gave up 2 bases and J gave up 6 bases, with 18 bases separating them. Germline V lookup: CDR1 SEHNR, CDR2 FQNEAQ (reference sequence). The CDR3 spans 16 residues. DNA for the CDR3: TGTGCCAGCAGCTTACCAGAGATCGACAGTTCGGATACGCAGTATTTT. Translation gives CASSLPEIDSSDTQYF.

The J gene is TRBJ2-2, the V gene TRBV4-1; 8 bases line up with TRBD2. The germline V gene has CDR1 MGHRA and CDR2 YSYEKL. There are 17 residues in the CDR3. The junction had 7 bases not matched to a gene; V was cut back by 0 bases and J by 4 bases. The CDR3 is CASSQENRGLGTGELFF. The CDR3 DNA sequence: TGCGCCAGCAGCCAAGAGAACCGGGGACTAGGCACCGGGGAGCTGTTTTTT.

In its sample, this clone was seen once. This chain joins TRBV7-6 and TRBJ1-2, with 8 bases identical to TRBD1. V shed 10 bases, J shed 5 bases, and the junction held 9 bases outside the gene matches. Germline CDR1 reads SGHVS; CDR2 reads FNYEAQ. The CDR3 consists of 13 residues. The CDR3, as DNA: TGTGCCACCGGACAGGGAGGGAAGTATGGCTACACCTTC. This sequence encodes CATGQGGKYGYTF.

The CDR3 nucleotides read TGCAGCGGGAAGACAGGGGCGACCGGGGAGCTGTTTTTT. As protein: CSGKTGATGELFF. This chain connects TRBV29-1 to TRBJ2-2; 8 positions agree with TRBD1. From germline, CDR1 is SQVTM and CDR2 ANQGSEA. This CDR3 region has 13 residues. J gave up 5 bases and V 7 bases, and 6 bases lay outside the gene matches.

This chain joins TRBV4-3 and TRBJ1-2, with D possibly matching TRBD1 (5 bases). The germline V and J ends were trimmed by 0 bases and 4 bases, with 21 bases remaining between them. This CDR3 comprises 18 residues. Germline values: CDR1 LGHNA, CDR2 YSLEER. CDR3 DNA: TGCGCCAGCAGCCAAGATTGGGACTTGGGCAGGCCTCTCTATGGCTACACCTTC. This translates into CASSQDWDLGRPLYGYTF.

The V call is TRBV6-4, the J call TRBJ2-1; 12 bases align to TRBD2. V trimming: 0 bases; J trimming: 9 bases; junction bases outside the gene matches: 6. The CDR3 loop spans 16 amino acids. In germline, CDR1 is MRHNA, CDR2 SNTAGT. DNA for the CDR3: TGTGCCAGCAGTGACTCATCTAGCGGGGGGGCCGGTGAGCAGTTCTTC. Amino acids: CASSDSSSGGAGEQFF.

This chain links TRBV5-4 with TRBJ2-5; possibly TRBD1 for D (6 bases). Germline values: CDR1 SGHNT, CDR2 YYREEE (reference sequence). V lost 4 bases and J lost 5, with 18 bases in between. The CDR3 has 15 residues. The CDR3 bases are TGTGCCAGCAGCCTAGGACAGCCCTCCGGGGAGACCCAGTACTTC. Its protein product is CASSLGQPSGETQYF.

CDR3 bases: TGCGCCAGCAGCCAAGATTCCCCAGGGGGCAACACTGAAGCTTTCTTT. Translation gives CASSQDSPGGNTEAFF. The rearrangement uses TRBV4-1 and TRBJ1-1, with 8 positions matching TRBD1. This CDR3 is built from 16 residues. CDR1 is MGHRA, CDR2 YSYEKL, per germline. The ends lost 0 bases at V and 2 bases at J; junction bases unmatched: 5.

V gene TRBV30 combines with J gene TRBJ2-1; D might be TRBD1 (5 bases). Deletions cut 1 base from V and 15 bases from J, with 16 bases between. This CDR3 spans 12 amino acids. Germline CDR1 reads GTSNPN; CDR2 reads SVGIG (reference sequence). Here the CDR3 reads CAWSAPTVLGFF. The CDR3 DNA sequence: TGTGCCTGGAGTGCCCCGACAGTGCTAGGGTTCTTC.

The genes are TRBV7-8 and TRBJ2-3; the D is unclear. Trimming pared 3 bases from V and 6 bases from J, leaving 19 bases between. Germline assignment: CDR1 SGHVS and CDR2 FQNEAQ. The CDR3 has 16 amino acids. CDR3 amino acids: CASSFHPDLAADTQYF. Here the CDR3 DNA reads TGTGCCAGCAGCTTCCACCCAGACCTCGCGGCCGATACGCAGTATTTT.

This clone is a singleton in its sample. The chain joins TRBV18 to TRBJ1-5, with no clear D. Trimming cost V 2 bases and J 7 bases, with 6 bases left between them. Germline V gene sequence: CDR1 KGHSH, CDR2 LQKENI. CDR3 length: 12 residues. CDR3 region: CASSPERQPQHF. The CDR3 DNA reads TGTGCCAGCTCACCAGAGAGGCAGCCCCAGCATTTT.

This rearrangement joins TRBV7-2 to TRBJ1-1; no firm D call. Trimming removed 2 bases at V and 9 bases at J, with 16 bases between. From germline, CDR1 is SGHTA and CDR2 FQGNSA. This CDR3 region has 14 residues. For the CDR3, the DNA is TGTGCCAGCAGCTTAAATTACGGTCAGGTTAAAGCTTTCTTT. Protein sequence: CASSLNYGQVKAFF.

J is TRBJ2-1 and V is TRBV19, with D possibly being TRBD1 (7 bases). Germline V gives CDR1 LNHDA, CDR2 SQIVND (reference sequence). Trimming cost V 5 bases and J 7 bases, with 12 bases left between them. The CDR3 runs 13 residues. CDR3 DNA: TGTGCCAGTAGTCTACAGGGGAGGAATGAGCAGTTCTTC. Translating gives CASSLQGRNEQFF.

This chain connects TRBV4-1 to TRBJ1-1, with 7 bases identical to TRBD1. The CDR3 totals 12 residues. V shed 4 bases and J 7 bases; nucleotides not matched to a gene: 3. Germline values: CDR1 MGHRA, CDR2 YSYEKL. CDR3 coding DNA: TGCGCCAGCAGCCCCCGGGACAGTGAAGCTTTCTTT. Encoded protein: CASSPRDSEAFF.

This chain connects TRBV7-9 to TRBJ1-2; TRBD1 might be the D (6 bases). The CDR3 covers 14 residues. V was cut by 5 bases and J by 4 bases, with 14 bases left in between. Per germline, CDR1 SEHNR and CDR2 FQNEAQ (reference sequence). CDR3 in amino acids: CASSPTGSVYGYTF. For the CDR3, the DNA is TGTGCCAGCAGCCCAACAGGGTCCGTCTATGGCTACACCTTC.